Sequencing of this TCR beta chain was carried out in a study of T cells in Graves' hyperthyroidism and ophthalmopathy (dated by TCRdb to the late 2010s). Background on the whole study: Peripheral blood was collected at initial diagnosis, before any treatment. The paper describes TCR Vbeta CDR3 sequencing of around 140 peripheral blood samples, made up of 43 ophthalmopathy patients, roughly 80 hyperthyroidism patients and 17 progressor patients. To identify distinguishing TCR V-J signatures, a discovery cohort of 95 to 100 patients was used, comprising 40 to 45 with Graves' ophthalmopathy and roughly 60 with stable Graves' hyperthyroidism. Prospective prediction of ophthalmopathy was tested in an independent validation cohort consisting of 18 hyperthyroidism patients and around 16 patients who later progressed to ophthalmopathy. In roughly six Graves' hyperthyroidism patients, the study also compared T-cell repertoires from thyroid tissue with T-cell repertoires from blood. The 90 or so discovery patients were randomly split 7:3 into training and test sets. After blood sampling, hyperthyroidism patients were treated with methimazole at a starting dose of 30 mg daily, and ophthalmopathy patients were treated with high-dose intravenous methylprednisolone. General findings and caveats noted by the study authors: In validation, the model predicted progression to ophthalmopathy with approximately 70% sensitivity and around 72% specificity, a median of approximately 6.7 months before onset. A model built on a 13 V-J signature distinguished ophthalmopathy from stable hyperthyroidism, reaching around 87% sensitivity and around 82% specificity in cross-validation and 80%/75% in testing. Most expanded thyroid clonotypes (frequency above 0.001) were also detected in blood, a finding suggesting that blood repertoires may reflect thyroid immune responses. Sample size was not statistically predetermined, and blinding of investigators to group allocation was not performed.

This clonotype was seen at least ten times. Its antigen remains unidentified. No base-level quality is on record; no much larger clone is a single base apart. Cut back by 4 bases and 8 bases, the V and J ends lie 14 bases apart. According to the germline V gene, CDR1 reads SGHAT and CDR2 reads FQNNGV. There are 14 amino acids in the CDR3, from cysteine to phenylalanine inclusive. The DNA shown is the 42-base CDR3, in frame from base 1. Ophthalmopathy patients had moderately to severely active disease, with a Clinical Activity Score of 3 or more, a NOSPECS grade of 4 or more, and a disease duration of less than 3 months. Patients with uncontrolled infections, other autoimmune diseases, pregnancy or lactation were excluded. Diagnoses relied on clinical symptoms, serum thyroxine and TRAb, thyroid ultrasound and orbital computed tomography. Ficoll-Paque density gradient centrifugation was used to isolate PBMCs from 8 to 10 ml of fresh peripheral blood. Total RNA was extracted using Trizol reagent, and RNA quality was assessed on an Agilent 2100 Bioanalyzer.

The TCR beta CDR3 regions were amplified from the RNA transcripts. A first-round RT-PCR of the TCR CDR3 used the HTBI primer set with the Qiagen OneStep RT-PCR kit. Libraries were constructed in a second round of multiplex PCR, after which size selection and purification were performed. The libraries were sequenced on an Illumina HiSeq2000 using paired-end 100 bp reads. For the original study's pipeline: SOAPnuke was used to process the raw data, with reads discarded if the reads contained adapters or uncalled bases, had a mean Phred below 15, or lacked an exact constant-primer or identifier match. High-quality paired reads were merged using COPE v1.2.5, and each unique nucleotide sequence was defined as a clonotype. MiTCR v1.1 was used to align clonotypes to the IMGT TRBV, TRBD and TRBJ reference segments. The analysis included only V-J combinations with a frequency above 0.0001, which together covered approximately 99% of the repertoires. The TCS score was defined as the ratio of F50 (clonal expansion) to E x V (chaos), calculated using BLOSUM62-based TCRdist between CDR3 peptides within each V-J. Welch's t-statistics and random forest reduced 514 V-J features to roughly 13, which were used in a naive Bayes classifier (R e1071). In-frame beta chains were kept once TCRdb had trimmed the public reads at Q25 with fastp and called clones with MiXCR. Rows are combined by CDR3 protein, so each entry shows the most common genes and DNA. The V and J calls were determined by TCRdb, not by the authors. This sample comprises over 500,000 distinct CDR3 sequences, more than 15% of them detected only once. 25% to 30% of the sample is taken by the ten largest.

The sequencing input was blood. The chain uses TRBV11-2 and TRBJ1-4, with the D gene call left open. The receptor was isolated from a woman between 25 and 40 years old with Graves' ophthalmopathy. The CDR3 protein: CASSSGGGFEKLFF. Read as DNA, the sequence is TGTGCCAGCAGCTCGGGTGGAGGTTTCGAAAAACTGTTTTTT.